The TCR beta chain described here comes from a study of cytomegalovirus exposure and HLA in healthy donors. General observations from the study: Accounts indicate the classifier identified cytomegalovirus status with strong specificity and sensitivity.

This clone was recorded once. The antigen remains unidentified. TCRdb's table, derived via immunoSEQ multiplex PCR, lists solely in-frame clones and lacks some. This sample has under 300,000 clones, with around 86% found just once. This CDR3 region has 15 residues. Looked up from germline, CDR1 is SNHLY and CDR2 is FYNNEI. Trimming took off 1 base at V and 1 base at J, with 8 bases between the two ends. This chain links TRBV2 with TRBJ1-5; D call uncertain. The receptor was isolated from a woman in her 30s in good health and CMV-seropositive. Sequencing was done on a sample of PBMCs. As DNA, the CDR3 is TGTGCCAGCAGTGAAGTGAACCAGAGCAATCAGCCCCAGCATTTT. Amino acids: CASSEVNQSNQPQHF. Using reference TRBV2 and TRBJ1-5 for the parts outside the CDR3, the full variable domain is EPEVTQTPSHQVTQMGQEVILRCVPISNHLYFYWYRQILGQKVEFLVSFYNNEISEKSEIFDDQFSVERPDGSNFTLKIRSTKLEDSAMYFCASSEVNQSNQPQHFGDGTRLSIL.